This T cell receptor beta chain is drawn from a study of molecular identifiers for immune sequencing clone quantification. One entry per CDR3 protein results from TCRdb running MiXCR on the PCR reads. The table has about 53,000 distinct CDR3 sequences, about a third seen once. Trimming pared 3 bases from V and 1 base from J, leaving 9 bases between. CDR3 length: 14 amino acids. RNA fractions of 10%, 30% or 50% and roughly 19,000 to 1,000,000 sorted cells were the source of naive CD8 libraries. Naive CD8 T cells were sorted as CD8+CD4-CCR7+CD45RA+. This clonotype was counted only a few times. Material for sequencing was naive CD8+ T cells from blood, with Jurkat cell RNA spiked in. The subset denotes: FACS-sorted CD8+CD4-CCR7+CD45RA+ naive T cells. This clonotype was obtained from a human donor in good health. Some libraries in this study had Jurkat cell RNA spiked in. J is TRBJ2-5 and V is TRBV12-3 or TRBV12-4; no reliable D call. The CDR3 DNA is TGTGCCAGCAGTTTCTCTACTGGCCAAGAGACCCAGTACTTC. Translating gives CASSFSTGQETQYF.